These 3 T cell receptor beta chains were all obtained from the same sample, sequenced in a study of blood T cell repertoires in COVID-19. Libraries were prepared by immunoSEQ multiplex PCR; TCRdb keeps only in-frame clonotypes and omits some of them. The table has about 290,000 clones, roughly 80% seen once. Sequenced sample: peripheral blood. These receptor sequences come from a woman between 50 and 59 years old with active or convalescent COVID-19.

The chain employs TRBV20-1 and TRBJ2-5, with D uncertain. CDR1 DFQATT and CDR2 SNEGSKA come from the germline V gene (reference sequence). This CDR3 has 11 amino acids. Trimming removed 4 bases from V and 5 bases from J, with 8 bases in between. The CDR3 DNA reads as TGCAGTGCTATGGGTAGCGAGACCCAGTACTTC. Translation: CSAMGSETQYF.

This clone was seen only a few times. The chain employs TRBV5-1 and TRBJ1-5; D remains unclear. Germline assignment: CDR1 SGHRS and CDR2 YFSETQ. V was trimmed by 0 bases and J by 5 bases, leaving 6 bases between them. This CDR3 has 13 residues. The CDR3 coding sequence is TGCGCCAGCAGCTTGGGGCCCGATCAGCCCCAGCATTTT. Translating gives CASSLGPDQPQHF.

The DNA of the CDR3 is TGTGCCAGCAGCTCCGTAAAGAGGGTACCGAACACCGGGGAGCTGTTTTTT. It encodes CASSSVKRVPNTGELFF. This chain joins TRBV5-6 and TRBJ2-2, with a possible D match to TRBD2 (5 bases). CDR1 SGHDT and CDR2 YYEEEE come from the germline V gene. The CDR3 is 17 residues long. V lost 3 bases and J lost 0, with 15 bases in between.